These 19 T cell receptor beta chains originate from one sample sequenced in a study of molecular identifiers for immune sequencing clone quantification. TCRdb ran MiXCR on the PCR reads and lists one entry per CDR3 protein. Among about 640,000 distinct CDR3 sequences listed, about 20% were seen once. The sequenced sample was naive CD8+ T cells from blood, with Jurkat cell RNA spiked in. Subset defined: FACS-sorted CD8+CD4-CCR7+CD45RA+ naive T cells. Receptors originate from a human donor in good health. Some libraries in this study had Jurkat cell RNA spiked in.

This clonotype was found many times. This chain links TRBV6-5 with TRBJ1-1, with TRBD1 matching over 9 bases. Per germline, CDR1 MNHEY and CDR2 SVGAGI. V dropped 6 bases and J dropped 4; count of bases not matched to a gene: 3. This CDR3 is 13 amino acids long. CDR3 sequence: CASSRTGATEAFF. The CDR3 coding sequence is TGTGCCAGCAGCAGGACAGGGGCCACTGAAGCTTTCTTT.

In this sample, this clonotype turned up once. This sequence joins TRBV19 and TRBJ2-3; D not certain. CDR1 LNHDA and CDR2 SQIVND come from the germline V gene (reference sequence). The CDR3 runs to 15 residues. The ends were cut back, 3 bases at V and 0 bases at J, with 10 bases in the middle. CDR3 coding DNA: TGTGCCAGTAGTATTGGCGGCCGAAGCACAGATACGCAGTATTTT. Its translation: CASSIGGRSTDTQYF.

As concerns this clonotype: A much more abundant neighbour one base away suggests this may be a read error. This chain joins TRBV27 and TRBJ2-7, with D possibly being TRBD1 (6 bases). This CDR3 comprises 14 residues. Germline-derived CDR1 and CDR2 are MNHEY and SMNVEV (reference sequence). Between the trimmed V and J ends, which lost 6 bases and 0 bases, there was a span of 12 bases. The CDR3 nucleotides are TGTGCCAGCAGGACAGTGGGGGCCTCCTACGAGCAGTACTTC. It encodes CASRTVGASYEQYF.

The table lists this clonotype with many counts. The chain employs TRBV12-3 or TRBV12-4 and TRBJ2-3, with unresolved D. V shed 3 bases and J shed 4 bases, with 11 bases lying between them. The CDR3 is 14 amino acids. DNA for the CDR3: TGTGCCAGCAGTTTTATTACTTTCCCAGATACGCAGTATTTT. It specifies CASSFITFPDTQYF.

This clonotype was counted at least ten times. CDR3 amino acids: CASRPQQPQETQYF. The CDR3 DNA follows: TGTGCCAGCAGACCACAGCAGCCCCAAGAGACCCAGTACTTC. This chain uses TRBV28 with TRBJ2-5; D ambiguous. This CDR3 spans 14 amino acids. Germline V lookup: CDR1 MDHEN, CDR2 SYDVKM. Trimming took 6 bases from V and 1 from J, leaving 12 bases between them.

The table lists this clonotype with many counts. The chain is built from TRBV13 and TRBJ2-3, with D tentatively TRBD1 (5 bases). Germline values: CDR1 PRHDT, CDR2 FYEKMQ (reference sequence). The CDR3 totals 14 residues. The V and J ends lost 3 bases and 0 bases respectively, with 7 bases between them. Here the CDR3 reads CASSFRQSTDTQYF. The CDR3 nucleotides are TGTGCCAGCAGCTTCCGACAGAGCACAGATACGCAGTATTTT. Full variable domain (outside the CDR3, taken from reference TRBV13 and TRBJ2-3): AAGVIQSPRHLIKEKRETATLKCYPIPRHDTVYWYQQGPGQDPQFLISFYEKMQSDKGSIPDRFSAQQFSDYHSELNMSSLELGDSALYFCASSFRQSTDTQYFGPGTRLTVL.

CDR3 nucleotide sequence: TGTGCCAGCAGTCCCACGGGACTGAATTTAGATGGCTACACCTTC. This codes for CASSPTGLNLDGYTF. This chain links TRBV28 with TRBJ1-2; possibly TRBD1 for D (5 bases). CDR3 length: 15 residues. V shed 5 bases and J shed 6 bases, with 19 bases lying between them. Per germline, CDR1 MDHEN and CDR2 SYDVKM.

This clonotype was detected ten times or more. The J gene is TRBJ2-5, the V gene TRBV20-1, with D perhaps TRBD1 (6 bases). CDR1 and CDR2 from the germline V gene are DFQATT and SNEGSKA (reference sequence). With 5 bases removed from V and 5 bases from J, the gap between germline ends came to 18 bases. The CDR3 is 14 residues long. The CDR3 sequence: CSAWNARGRETQYF. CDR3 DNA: TGCAGTGCTTGGAACGCCAGGGGCCGCGAGACCCAGTACTTC.

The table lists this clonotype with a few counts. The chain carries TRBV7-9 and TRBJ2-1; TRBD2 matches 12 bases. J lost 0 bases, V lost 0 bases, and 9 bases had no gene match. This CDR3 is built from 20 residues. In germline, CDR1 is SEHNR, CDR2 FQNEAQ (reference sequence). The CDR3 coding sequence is TGTGCCAGCAGCTTAGCCTATCGGACTAGCGGGGCTAGCTCCTACAATGAGCAGTTCTTC. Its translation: CASSLAYRTSGASSYNEQFF. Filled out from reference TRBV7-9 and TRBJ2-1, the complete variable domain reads DTGVSQNPRHKITKRGQNVTFRCDPISEHNRLYWYRQTLGQGPEFLTYFQNEAQLEKSRLLSDRFSAERPKGSFSTLEIQRTEQGDSAMYLCASSLAYRTSGASSYNEQFFGPGTRLTVL.

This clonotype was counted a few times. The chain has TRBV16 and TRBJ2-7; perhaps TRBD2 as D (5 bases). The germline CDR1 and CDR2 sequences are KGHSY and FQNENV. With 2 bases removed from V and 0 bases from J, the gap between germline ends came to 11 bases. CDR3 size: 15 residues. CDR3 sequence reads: CASSQGGTVSYEQYF. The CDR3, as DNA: TGTGCCAGCAGCCAAGGAGGAACAGTCTCCTACGAGCAGTACTTC.

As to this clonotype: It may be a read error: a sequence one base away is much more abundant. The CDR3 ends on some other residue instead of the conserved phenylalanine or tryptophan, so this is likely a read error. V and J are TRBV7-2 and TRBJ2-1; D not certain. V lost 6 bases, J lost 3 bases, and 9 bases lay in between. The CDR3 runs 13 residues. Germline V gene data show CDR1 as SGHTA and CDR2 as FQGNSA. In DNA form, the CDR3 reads TGTGCCAGCAGTGGTAGTAGCTACAATGAGCAGTTCCTC. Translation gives CASSGSSYNEQFL.

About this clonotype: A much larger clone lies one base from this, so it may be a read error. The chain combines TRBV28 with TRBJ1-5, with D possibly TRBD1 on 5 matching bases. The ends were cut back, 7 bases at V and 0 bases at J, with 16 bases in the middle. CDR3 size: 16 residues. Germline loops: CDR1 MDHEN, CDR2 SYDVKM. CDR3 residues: CASNPEGHYSNQPQHF. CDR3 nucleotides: TGTGCCAGCAATCCGGAGGGGCACTATAGCAATCAGCCCCAGCATTTT.

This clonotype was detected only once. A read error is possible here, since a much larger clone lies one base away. For the CDR3, the DNA is TGTGCCAGTAGAGCTGGCCGGCAAGTCTACACTGAAGCTTTCTTT. It specifies CASRAGRQVYTEAFF. The rearrangement joins TRBV19 to TRBJ1-1; D gene ambiguous. CDR1 and CDR2 from the germline V gene are LNHDA and SQIVND (reference sequence). The CDR3 sequence is 15 residues long. V was shortened by 6 bases and J by 3 bases, with 17 bases between the two germline ends.

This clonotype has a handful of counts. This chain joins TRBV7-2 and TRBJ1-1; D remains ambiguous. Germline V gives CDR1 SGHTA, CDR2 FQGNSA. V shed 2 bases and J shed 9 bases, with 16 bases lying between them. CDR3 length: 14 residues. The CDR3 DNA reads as TGTGCCAGCAGCTTATTTTATTACCCAGCCCAAGCTTTCTTT. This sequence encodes CASSLFYYPAQAFF. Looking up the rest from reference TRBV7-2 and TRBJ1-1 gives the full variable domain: GAGVSQSPSNKVTEKGKDVELRCDPISGHTALYWYRQSLGQGLEFLIYFQGNSAPDKSGLPSDRFSAERTGGSVSTLTIQRTQQEDSAVYLCASSLFYYPAQAFFGQGTRLTVV.

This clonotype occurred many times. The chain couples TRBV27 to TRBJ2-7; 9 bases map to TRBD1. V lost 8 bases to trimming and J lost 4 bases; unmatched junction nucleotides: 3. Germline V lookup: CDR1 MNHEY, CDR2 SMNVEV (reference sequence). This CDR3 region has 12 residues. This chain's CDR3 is CASQTGGYEQYF. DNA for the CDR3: TGTGCCAGCCAGACAGGGGGGTACGAGCAGTACTTC.

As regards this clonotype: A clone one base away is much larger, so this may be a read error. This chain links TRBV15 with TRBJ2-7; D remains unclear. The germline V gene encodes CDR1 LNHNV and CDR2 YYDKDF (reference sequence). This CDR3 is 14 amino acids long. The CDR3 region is CATSSHGLGYEQHF. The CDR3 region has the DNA TGTGCCACCAGCAGCCATGGGCTAGGGTACGAGCAGCACTTC.

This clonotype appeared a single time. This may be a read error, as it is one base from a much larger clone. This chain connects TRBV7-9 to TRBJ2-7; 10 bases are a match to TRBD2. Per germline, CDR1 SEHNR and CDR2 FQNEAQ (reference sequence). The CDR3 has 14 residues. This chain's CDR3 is CASSPRTSGLEQCF. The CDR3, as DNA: TGTGCCAGCAGCCCCAGGACTAGCGGCCTGGAGCAGTGCTTC.

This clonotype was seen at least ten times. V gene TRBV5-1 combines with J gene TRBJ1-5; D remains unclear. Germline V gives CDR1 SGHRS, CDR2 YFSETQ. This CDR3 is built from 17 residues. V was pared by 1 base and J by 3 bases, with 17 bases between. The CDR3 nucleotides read TGCGCCAGCAGCTTGTGGCCAAAGGACGGATTCAATCAGCCCCAGCATTTT. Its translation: CASSLWPKDGFNQPQHF.

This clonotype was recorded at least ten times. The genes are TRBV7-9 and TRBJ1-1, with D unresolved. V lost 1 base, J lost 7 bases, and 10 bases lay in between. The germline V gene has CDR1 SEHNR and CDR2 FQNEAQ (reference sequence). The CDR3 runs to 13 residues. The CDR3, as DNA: TGTGCCAGCAGCTTAGGAGGCGGCCTTGAAGCTTTCTTT. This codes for CASSLGGGLEAFF.